The sample holds many counts of the clone carrying this T cell receptor (beta chain). These data belong to a study of human T cells and chemical hapten exposure. TCRdb passed the RACE reads through MiXCR, listing each CDR3 protein once. The sample carries around 160,000 distinct CDR3 sequences, about 14% recorded once. This CDR3 comprises 14 residues. CDR1 is MGHRA, CDR2 YSYEKL, per germline. J lost 5 bases, V lost 1 base, and 4 bases had no gene match. Time point reported: patch test 1, 2 weeks after DPC sensitization. Treatment described: therapeutic diphenylcyclopropenone sensitization with weekly scalp DPC.

The chain combines TRBV4-1 with TRBJ2-7; TRBD2 agrees at 8 bases. The sequenced sample was whole blood, obtained in connection with sensitization to the hapten diphenylcyclopropenone (DPC). This sequence was found in a woman in her thirties with alopecia areata. Some clones in this sample may be carry-over from other donors' samples. CDR3: CASSQASGRDEQYF. Here the CDR3 DNA reads TGCGCCAGCAGCCAAGCTAGCGGGCGGGACGAGCAGTACTTC.